The following is a T cell receptor (beta chain) sequence with its context. Its target is unknown. The repertoire was sequenced with immunoSEQ multiplex PCR; TCRdb's copy has only in-frame clones and lacks some. The data contain tens of thousands of clones, 75% to 90% of them seen just once; the ten biggest clones take up approximately 5.4%. Trimming left V 3 bases short and J 4 bases short, with 13 bases between. Germline loops: CDR1 MNHEY, CDR2 SMNVEV (reference sequence). The CDR3 is made up of 15 amino acids. The sample originates from a study of a mutant IDH1 vaccine in newly diagnosed glioma. Study at large: Treated patients had a mean age of about 40 years and a sex split that was around 60% male and 37.5% female.

Study-wide results and limits: Of the patients, 80% to 95% had vaccine-induced immune responses. Pseudoprogression showed no apparent link to changes in top peripheral T cell clonotypes.

Time point: week 47, end of study. A single vaccine dose contained 300 ug of mutant IDH1 20-mer peptide, and topical imiquimod was used with it. The rearrangement uses TRBV27 and TRBJ1-5, with D tentatively TRBD1 (6 bases). The source was PBMCs, collected from a glioma patient whose treatment included an IDH1 peptide vaccine. This receptor was taken from a man between 40 and 49 years old with glioma. Written as DNA, the CDR3 is TGTGCCAGCAGTTTGCATAGGACAGATAATCAGCCCCAGCATTTT. Protein sequence: CASSLHRTDNQPQHF.